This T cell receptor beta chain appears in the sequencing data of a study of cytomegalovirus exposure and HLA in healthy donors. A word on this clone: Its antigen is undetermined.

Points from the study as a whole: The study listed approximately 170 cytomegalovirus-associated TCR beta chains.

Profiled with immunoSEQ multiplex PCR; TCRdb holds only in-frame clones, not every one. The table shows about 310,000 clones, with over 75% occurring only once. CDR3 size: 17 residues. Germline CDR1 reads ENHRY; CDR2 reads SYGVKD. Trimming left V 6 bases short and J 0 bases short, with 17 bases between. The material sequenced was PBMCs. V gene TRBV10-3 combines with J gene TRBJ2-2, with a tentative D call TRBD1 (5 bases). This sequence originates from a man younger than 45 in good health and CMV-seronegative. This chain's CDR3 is CAISVSTDTSNTGELFF. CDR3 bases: TGTGCCATCAGCGTTAGCACGGACACTTCGAACACCGGGGAGCTGTTTTTT.